Below are 32 T cell receptor beta chains sequenced from a single sample in a study of blood T cell repertoires in COVID-19. The method was immunoSEQ multiplex PCR; TCRdb's version includes in-frame clones alone and lacks a portion of them. The repertoire holds about 210,000 clones, with about 83% as singletons. Sequenced: peripheral blood. The receptor source for this set is a woman in her thirties or forties with active or convalescent COVID-19.

The chain links TRBV5-4 to TRBJ1-1; D is possibly TRBD1 (6 bases). V was clipped by 0 bases and J by 2 bases, with 11 bases between them. The CDR3 totals 15 residues. Germline CDR1 SGHNT, CDR2 YYREEE (reference sequence). The CDR3 sequence: CASSLDLTGNTEAFF. CDR3 sequence (DNA): TGTGCCAGCAGCTTGGATCTGACAGGTAACACTGAAGCTTTCTTT.

The chain has TRBV30 and TRBJ1-5, with D perhaps matching TRBD1 (6 bases). Germline V gives CDR1 GTSNPN, CDR2 SVGIG (reference sequence). The CDR3 length is 14 residues. Trimming stripped 4 bases from V and 2 bases from J, with 12 bases between. The CDR3 DNA sequence: TGTGCCTGGACAACGGGACACCGCAATCAGCCCCAGCATTTT. Translated, it gives CAWTTGHRNQPQHF.

The chain couples TRBV6-6 to TRBJ2-1; no reliable D call. From germline, CDR1 is MNHNY and CDR2 SVGAGI (reference sequence). V lost 5 bases and J 7 bases, leaving 9 bases between the germline ends. The CDR3 runs 12 residues. The CDR3 protein is CASSTTVNEQFF. The CDR3 nucleotides are TGTGCCAGCAGTACGACTGTTAATGAGCAGTTCTTC.

CDR3 protein: CASSLAGGSKNIQYF. The CDR3 nucleotides read TGTGCCAGCAGCTTAGCGGGAGGGTCCAAAAACATTCAGTACTTC. The gene calls are TRBV7-9 and TRBJ2-4, with 7 bases fitting TRBD2. The germline gives CDR1 SEHNR, CDR2 FQNEAQ (reference sequence). The CDR3 covers 15 residues. V lost 0 bases, J lost 2 bases, and 1 base stayed unmatched.

A single count supports this clone. The gene calls are TRBV4-1 and TRBJ1-2; TRBD1 agrees at 7 bases. The CDR3 has 14 amino acids. Germline V gene data show CDR1 as MGHRA and CDR2 as YSYEKL. V was pared by 0 bases and J by 6 bases, with 4 bases of the junction left unmatched. DNA of the CDR3: TGCGCCAGCAGCCAAGATAGGGGGCCAAATGGCTACACCTTC. As protein: CASSQDRGPNGYTF.

The chain uses TRBV4-2 and TRBJ1-2; the D gene is possibly TRBD1 (5 bases). Deletions cut 1 base from V and 4 bases from J, with 10 bases between. The germline CDR1 and CDR2 sequences are LGHNA and YNFKEQ. The CDR3 runs 14 residues. For the CDR3, the DNA is TGTGCCAGCAGCCAAGTAGGGGAGGCCTATGGCTACACCTTC. This gives the protein CASSQVGEAYGYTF.

The rearrangement uses TRBV12-5 and TRBJ2-7; the D gene is possibly TRBD2 (6 bases). The V end lost 4 bases, the J end lost 2 bases, and 12 bases lay between the germline ends. The CDR3 is made up of 14 amino acids. The germline V gene has CDR1 LGHNT and CDR2 FRNRAP. The CDR3 DNA reads as TGTGCTAGTGGTTGGGGGGTCGCTACCTACGAGCAGTACTTC. Its protein product is CASGWGVATYEQYF.

The rearrangement uses TRBV7-9 and TRBJ2-1, with TRBD1 as a possible D gene (6 bases). Germline CDR1 is SEHNR and CDR2 is FQNEAQ (reference sequence). V lost 8 bases and J lost 0, with 14 bases in between. This CDR3 is 15 amino acids long. This CDR3 is CASGVGTTSYNEQFF. In nucleotides, the CDR3 is TGTGCCAGCGGGGTGGGGACAACCTCCTACAATGAGCAGTTCTTC.

This chain uses TRBV5-1 with TRBJ1-2; D gene ambiguous. The CDR3 is 17 residues long. V was clipped by 4 bases and J by 2 bases, with 21 bases between them. Germline V gene lookup returns CDR1 SGHRS and CDR2 YFSETQ. This chain's CDR3 is CASSNSGSYYLNYGYTF. The CDR3 DNA reads TGCGCCAGCAGCAACTCGGGGTCTTACTACTTGAACTATGGCTACACCTTC. The whole variable domain, filled in from reference TRBV5-1 and TRBJ1-2, reads KAGVTQTPRYLIKTRGQQVTLSCSPISGHRSVSWYQQTPGQGLQFLFEYFSETQRNKGNFPGRFSGRQFSNSRSEMNVSTLELGDSALYLCASSNSGSYYLNYGYTFGSGTRLTVV.

This chain joins TRBV4-1 and TRBJ2-1, with 14 bases identical to TRBD2. V trimming: 0 bases; J trimming: 8 bases; junction bases outside the gene matches: 6. This CDR3 has 17 residues. The germline V gene has CDR1 MGHRA and CDR2 YSYEKL. Written as DNA, the CDR3 is TGCGCCAGCAGCCAAGAGACTAGCGGGAGGGCCCTACATGAGCAGTTCTTC. It yields the protein CASSQETSGRALHEQFF.

V is TRBV7-3 and J is TRBJ2-2; TRBD2 aligns across 10 bases. CDR3 length equals 17 residues. V lost 4 bases to trimming and J lost 6 bases; unmatched junction nucleotides: 11. Looked up from germline, CDR1 is SGHTA and CDR2 is FQGTGA. The CDR3 reads CASSSTLAGGQAGELFF. CDR3 bases: TGTGCCAGCAGCTCGACATTAGCGGGGGGTCAAGCCGGGGAGCTGTTTTTT.

The chain couples TRBV29-1 to TRBJ2-2; a weak D match, TRBD1 (6 bases). Trimming pared 3 bases from V and 6 bases from J, leaving 17 bases between. The CDR3 has 15 residues. Looked up from germline, CDR1 is SQVTM and CDR2 is ANQGSEA. Written as DNA, the CDR3 is TGCAGCGTTGAGAAGGGGGTTCGCACCGCCGGGGAGCTGTTTTTT. It specifies CSVEKGVRTAGELFF.

The rearrangement joins TRBV21-1 to TRBJ2-1; TRBD2, the table's D call, lacks a check against the DNA. TRBV21-1 counts as a pseudogene. The CDR3 is 15 amino acids. CDR3 region: CASSKAAGTYNEQFF. The DNA for the CDR3 is TGTGCCAGCAGCAAAGCAGCGGGAACCTACAATGAGCAGTTCTTC.

This chain joins TRBV15 and TRBJ1-1; D unresolved. V was cut by 0 bases and J by 1 base, with 12 bases left in between. Germline V lookup: CDR1 LNHNV, CDR2 YYDKDF (reference sequence). This CDR3 is built from 16 residues. CDR3 DNA sequence: TGTGCCACCAGCAGAGATCACGGGGTGAGGAACACTGAAGCTTTCTTT. It yields the protein CATSRDHGVRNTEAFF.

The gene calls are TRBV7-2 and TRBJ2-7; 9 bases line up with TRBD1. The germline gives CDR1 SGHTA, CDR2 FQGNSA. The J segment lost 3 bases and the V segment lost 5 bases, leaving 5 bases of the junction unmatched. The CDR3 loop spans 14 amino acids. CDR3 nucleotide sequence: TGTGCCAGCAGCCCGACAGGGGGGCTCTACGAGCAGTACTTC. As protein: CASSPTGGLYEQYF.

The J gene is TRBJ1-2, the V gene TRBV10-3, with 10 bases identical to TRBD1. Germline CDR1 reads ENHRY; CDR2 reads SYGVKD. V shed 2 bases, J shed 7 bases, and the junction held 4 bases outside the gene matches. The CDR3 has 14 amino acids. CDR3 DNA: TGTGCCATCAGTGAGCCGACAGGGGGCTTTGGCTACACCTTC. Translated, it gives CAISEPTGGFGYTF.

J is TRBJ1-2 and V is TRBV12-3 or TRBV12-4, with 7 bases identical to TRBD1. The V and J ends lost 8 bases and 1 base, in that order; junction bases with no gene match: 4. The CDR3 has 13 amino acids. The CDR3 spells CASGDSFNYGYTF. CDR3 DNA sequence: TGTGCCAGCGGGGACAGTTTTAACTATGGCTACACCTTC.

The CDR3 is CASSQTPTVNYGYTF. As DNA, the CDR3 is TGTGCCAGCAGCCAAACCCCGACAGTTAACTATGGCTACACCTTC. V usage is TRBV14 and J usage is TRBJ1-2, with D perhaps matching TRBD1 (5 bases). Germline lookup yields CDR1 SGHDN and CDR2 FVKESK. The CDR3 spans 15 residues. V dropped 2 bases and J dropped 1 base, with 11 bases sitting between them.

The chain combines TRBV4-1 with TRBJ2-7, with TRBD1 matching 8 bases. The CDR3 has 17 residues. The germline V gene has CDR1 MGHRA and CDR2 YSYEKL. V was clipped by 0 bases and J by 3 bases; unmatched bases: 10. In nucleotides, the CDR3 is TGCGCCAGCAGCCAAGATCCCGGGACAGGCACCGACTACGAGCAGTACTTC. Amino acids: CASSQDPGTGTDYEQYF.

The gene calls are TRBV4-1 and TRBJ1-5; no reliable D call. The CDR3 has 14 residues. V lost 1 base and J lost 4, with 8 bases in between. The germline gives CDR1 MGHRA, CDR2 YSYEKL. The CDR3 nucleotides are TGCGCCAGCAGCCAAGTGTTGGAGAATCAGCCCCAGCATTTT. Translated: CASSQVLENQPQHF.

The gene calls are TRBV4-3 and TRBJ2-5; D may be TRBD2 (6 bases). This CDR3 is 14 amino acids long. CDR1 and CDR2 from the germline V gene are LGHNA and YSLEER. V was pared by 4 bases and J by 0 bases, with 9 bases between. CDR3 nucleotide sequence: TGCGCCAGCAGCCGATGGGGGGACCAAGAGACCCAGTACTTC. Its protein product is CASSRWGDQETQYF.

This chain joins TRBV25-1 and TRBJ1-2; TRBD1 aligns across 7 bases. Looked up from germline, CDR1 is MGHDK and CDR2 is SYGVNS. After removal of 5 bases from V and 4 bases from J, the junction contained 7 bases not matched to a gene. This CDR3 has 14 amino acids. CDR3 residues: CASSQAGGSYGYTF. The CDR3 region has the DNA TGTGCCAGCAGTCAGGCAGGGGGGTCCTATGGCTACACCTTC.

The rearrangement uses TRBV11-3 and TRBJ2-6, with 9 positions matching TRBD1. Per the germline V gene, CDR1 is SGHNT and CDR2 is YENEEA. The CDR3 has 17 residues. The trim removed 2 bases at V and 2 bases at J, leaving 4 bases unmatched. The CDR3 is CASSLWGQGPGANVLTF. The CDR3 nucleotides read TGTGCCAGCAGCTTATGGGGACAGGGCCCTGGGGCCAACGTCCTGACTTTC.

The chain uses TRBV4-2 and TRBJ1-3; no reliable D call. From germline, CDR1 is LGHNA and CDR2 YNFKEQ. This CDR3 contains 14 residues. V lost 0 bases to trimming and J lost 1 base, with 4 bases between them. The CDR3 DNA follows: TGTGCCAGCAGCCAAGACGGGTCTGGAAACACCATATATTTT. This codes for CASSQDGSGNTIYF.

This clone was detected only once. For the CDR3, the DNA is TGTGCCAGCAGCGGACAGGGCACTGAAGCTTTCTTT. Its protein is CASSGQGTEAFF. The chain links TRBV2 to TRBJ1-1, with 8 positions matching TRBD1. The CDR3 runs to 12 residues. CDR1 is SNHLY, CDR2 FYNNEI, per germline. J gave up 4 bases and V 6 bases, and 1 base lay outside the gene matches.

V and J are TRBV25-1 and TRBJ2-5; 8 nucleotides line up with TRBD1. J lost 5 bases, V lost 3 bases, and 8 bases had no gene match. Germline V lookup: CDR1 MGHDK, CDR2 SYGVNS. There are 15 residues in the CDR3. DNA for the CDR3: TGTGCCAGCAGTGAGACAGGGGTTTCTTGGGAGACCCAGTACTTC. Its protein product is CASSETGVSWETQYF.

This chain uses TRBV10-3 with TRBJ2-7, with D perhaps TRBD2 (6 bases). The germline gives CDR1 ENHRY, CDR2 SYGVKD. V lost 4 bases and J 1 base, leaving 8 bases between the germline ends. The CDR3 loop spans 13 amino acids. The CDR3 spells CAISGDSSYEQYF. CDR3 in DNA: TGTGCCATCAGTGGGGACTCTTCCTACGAGCAGTACTTC.

The rearrangement uses TRBV7-8 and TRBJ1-2; a weak D match, TRBD1 (6 bases). The germline gives CDR1 SGHVS, CDR2 FQNEAQ. V lost 5 bases, J lost 9 bases, and 13 bases lay in between. The CDR3 covers 12 residues. As DNA, the CDR3 is TGTGCCAGCAGCGGAATCAGGGGCCGCTACACCTTC. This encodes CASSGIRGRYTF.

This clone was recorded a few times. V gene TRBV7-3 combines with J gene TRBJ1-1; D is possibly TRBD1 (6 bases). Per germline, CDR1 SGHTA and CDR2 FQGTGA. The CDR3 runs 14 residues. V lost 5 bases to trimming and J lost 1 base, with 11 bases between them. CDR3 amino acids: CASSVQGRNTEAFF. Here the CDR3 DNA reads TGTGCCAGCAGCGTACAGGGCCGGAACACTGAAGCTTTCTTT.

This clone has just one count. The rearrangement uses TRBV7-9 and TRBJ1-2; TRBD1 is a possible D gene (5 bases). This CDR3 has 15 residues. V shed 1 base and J shed 7 bases, with 16 bases lying between them. Per germline, CDR1 SEHNR and CDR2 FQNEAQ (reference sequence). CDR3 nucleotides: TGTGCCAGCAGCTTAGGAGTAACGGGGAGGGGTGGCTACACCTTC. It encodes CASSLGVTGRGGYTF.

The chain has TRBV11-3 and TRBJ1-1; D remains unclear. CDR3 length: 17 residues. With 0 bases removed from V and 1 base from J, the gap between germline ends came to 15 bases. Germline V gene lookup returns CDR1 SGHNT and CDR2 YENEEA. The CDR3 DNA sequence: TGTGCCAGCAGCTTAGATCTAGGCATGGGTGAGAACACTGAAGCTTTCTTT. This codes for CASSLDLGMGENTEAFF.

The chain recombines TRBV9 with TRBJ2-7; TRBD2 matches at 7 bases. The CDR3 spans 14 residues. Germline V lookup: CDR1 SGDLS, CDR2 YYNGEE. V shed 4 bases, J shed 2 bases, and the junction held 6 bases outside the gene matches. In DNA form, the CDR3 reads TGTGCCAGCAGCCCACCCGGGAGGCCCTACGAGCAGTACTTC. It is translated as CASSPPGRPYEQYF.